This T cell receptor beta chain stems from a study of human T cells and chemical hapten exposure (dated by TCRdb to about 2021). The study in broad terms: For sensitization, 2% DPC in acetone was applied to a 2 cm by 2 cm area of upper inner arm skin. Throughout the approximately 24-week study period, patients were also given weekly therapeutic DPC doses on the scalp. Patch testing was done on the upper back using Finn chambers containing 0.01% DPC, and results were scored after 6 days according to International Contact Dermatitis Research Group standards. The patient cohort, mostly female, included alopecia areata with under or over 50% scalp involvement, alopecia totalis and alopecia universalis. Libraries were pooled for sequencing, and variation in per-sample TCR yields was attributed mainly to small differences in library volumes within the pool. Peripheral blood TCR repertoire changes were tracked in vivo in alopecia patients during primary and secondary sensitization to the hapten diphenylcyclopropenone (DPC). Blood samples were taken from patients before sensitization (week 0) and then at 2, 6 and about 24 weeks after DPC sensitization. For TCR sequencing, blood came from about 29 alopecia patients at anywhere from one to four time points (pre-sensitization, 2, 6 and 24 weeks). Overall study results and their limits: The number of TCRs above 1 in 1000 frequency did not change with DPC sensitization; there was no evidence of global repertoire structure alterations. Patch test score correlated positively with the number of PT1 expanded TCRs, reaching significance at thresholds 8, 16 and 32 but not at 4. After repeated subsampling, the strength of the expansion versus patch-test correlation and the threshold at which it became significant changed. Significantly more large CDR3 similarity clusters were formed by expanded TCRs than by pre-sensitization or healthy control sets, consistent with antigen-driven responses. Alopecia, a presumed autoimmune disease, was present in all patients, so the immune response of the patients might differ from that of healthy individuals.

Sample time point, as interpreted from the label and publication: patch test 2, 6 weeks after DPC sensitization. The sample's treatment or condition label is to be understood as: therapeutic diphenylcyclopropenone sensitization with weekly scalp DPC. At each patch-test visit, blood was drawn before the patch test was applied. Patients were eligible if aged 18 to 70, diagnosed with alopecia and judged suitable for DPC therapy, and pregnant patients were excluded. Total RNA was isolated from unfractionated whole blood collected in Tempus Blood RNA tubes. The CDR3, cysteine through phenylalanine, is 13 amino acids long. Of the read, only the CDR3 DNA is kept; its 39 bases are in frame from base 1. CDR1 and CDR2, looked up from the germline V gene, are SNHLY and FYNNEI. Trimmed from V: 10 bases; trimmed from J: 7 bases; junction bases lacking a gene match: 6. This clonotype has just a few counts. No cognate antigen has been identified for it. No much larger clone exists at a distance of one base, and base qualities are not known.

Library creation used RACE. The data were produced on a NextSeq 500. During library preparation, unique molecular identifiers were attached to individual cDNA molecules so that TCRs could be counted in a quantitative, reproducible way. From each blood RNA sample, both TCR alpha and TCR beta chains were sequenced. In the source study's methods: A median of about 87,000 TCRs per sample was observed, with a range of 23,224 to 690,600. V, J and CDR3 annotation of the TCR reads was carried out using the Decombinator software suite. For the PS versus PT1 abundance plots, all samples were subsampled to the same number of TCRs (28,000). Expanded TCRs were defined as absent before sensitization and observed at least eight times at the 2-week time point. The raw public data were reprocessed by TCRdb itself: fastp quality trimming at Q25, MiXCR clonotype calling, in-frame beta chains only. Identical CDR3 protein sequences are pooled into one entry, listed with their most common genes and DNA. What appears here as the V and J calls and clone size reflects TCRdb's work, not the paper's. In all, the sample holds about 78,000 distinct CDR3 sequences, and 8.5% of those were seen once. The ten largest clones add up to roughly 3% of the sample.

Recombination joined TRBV2 with TRBJ2-1, with 11 bases in between that match TRBD1. The sequence was collected from a woman aged 50 to 65 with alopecia areata. Some clones in this sample may be carry-over from other donors' samples. Sequencing used whole blood, obtained in connection with sensitization to the hapten diphenylcyclopropenone (DPC). The base sequence is TGTGCCACCGGACAGGGGGCAGGGAATGAGCAGTTCTTC. It is translated as CATGQGAGNEQFF.